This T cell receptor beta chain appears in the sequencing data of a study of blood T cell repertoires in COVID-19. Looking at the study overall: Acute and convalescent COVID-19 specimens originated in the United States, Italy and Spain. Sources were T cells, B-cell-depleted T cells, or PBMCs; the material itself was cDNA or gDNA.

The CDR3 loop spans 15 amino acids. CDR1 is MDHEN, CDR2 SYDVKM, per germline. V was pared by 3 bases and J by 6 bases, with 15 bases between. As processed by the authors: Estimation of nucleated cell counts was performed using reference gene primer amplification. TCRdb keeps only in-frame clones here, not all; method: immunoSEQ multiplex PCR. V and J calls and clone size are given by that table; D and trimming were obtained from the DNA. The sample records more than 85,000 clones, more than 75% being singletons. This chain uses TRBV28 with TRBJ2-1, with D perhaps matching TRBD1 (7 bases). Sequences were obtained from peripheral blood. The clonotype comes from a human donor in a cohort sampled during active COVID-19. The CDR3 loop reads CASSFPGGAGNEQFF. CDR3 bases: TGTGCCAGCAGTTTCCCAGGGGGAGCGGGCAATGAGCAGTTCTTC. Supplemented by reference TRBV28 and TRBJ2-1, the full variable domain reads DVKVTQSSRYLVKRTGEKVFLECVQDMDHENMFWYRQDPGLGLRLIYFSYDVKMKEKGDIPEGYSVSREKKERFSLILESASTNQTSMYLCASSFPGGAGNEQFFGPGTRLTVL.